Here is one T cell receptor (beta chain) with its context. Its antigen is still unknown. The germline CDR1 and CDR2 sequences are MGHDK and SYGVNS. The CDR3 is 13 residues long. Trimming took 3 bases from V and 4 from J; bases not matched to a gene: 3. The data were taken from a study of PD-1 blockade in mismatch repair-deficient tumors. Study details: Enrolled about 2012-2016, patients had progressing, pretreated mismatch repair-deficient cancers of approximately 13 types. The study, taken as a whole, reports: Tumor-resident clones, often absent from pretreatment blood, expanded after pembrolizumab and then contracted.

The table came from immunoSEQ multiplex PCR; TCRdb's copy has only in-frame clones and leaves some out. The sample has some 110,000 clones; roughly 80% are singletons. The sequence derives from an adult with mismatch repair-deficient cancer. Sequencing was performed on peripheral blood, taken roughly 13 months after starting pembrolizumab. The chain joins TRBV25-1 to TRBJ2-7, with 7 bases matching TRBD1. CDR3 nucleotide sequence: TGTGCCAGCAGTGAGAACAGGGGATACGAGCAGTACTTC. As protein: CASSENRGYEQYF.